This T cell receptor beta chain was recorded in a study of vaccination effects on CD4 cells after COVID-19 (dated 2022 in TCRdb). Broadly, across the study: To identify antigen-specific CD4+ T cell clonotypes by their expansion, the ViraFEST assay first stimulated PBMC with viral peptide pools and then applied TCR sequencing. Across the study, the median time from the second dose to post-vaccine sampling was 72 days (range 14 to 241). Each well held around 2 million PBMC cultured in IMDM containing roughly 5% human AB serum, roughly 9.9 IU/ml IL-2 and gentamicin, along with roughly 10 ug/ml peptides. SARS-CoV-2 spike-specific CD4+ TCR repertoires were compared before and after mRNA vaccination in COVID-19 convalescent patients and in infection-naive vaccine recipients. The full study included some 10 COVID-19 convalescent patients and a handful of SARS-CoV-2-naive healthy vaccine recipients. Cultures from other donors in the study were sequenced using the Oncomine TCR Beta short-read assay on an Illumina iSeq 100. Findings and caveats that apply to the study as a whole: The study was limited by a small number of convalescent patients and lacked early post-infection timepoints. In healthy vaccine recipients, vaccine-induced clones were almost all SARS-CoV-2 mono-reactive, with only 1 of 255 cross-reactive with common cold coronaviruses. Clones induced by infection and clones induced by vaccination both contracted markedly at late timepoints after vaccination, which fits with T cell responses waning over time.

Library creation used the immunoSEQ multiplex PCR assay. TCR beta CDR3 sequencing was performed on DNA from the cultured, isolated CD4+ T cells. Under the source paper's analysis protocol: The analysis removed non-productive TCR sequences, trimmed reads to the CDR3 region, and retained only CDR3s that were 7 or more amino acids long. The MANAFEST web app was used to identify antigen-specific clonotypes by comparing expansion in peptide wells with expansion in reference cultures. Positive clones required FDR<0.05 expansion versus reference and all other wells, odds ratio above 5, and frequency above 0.1% in two replicate wells. Clonotypes significantly expanded in SARS-CoV-2 spike wells and in at least one common cold coronavirus spike condition were defined as cross-reactive. CDR3 similarity was assessed by Levenshtein distance using the stringdist R package, and unrooted trees were constructed with ape in R 3.6.1. The clones in this table, taken by TCRdb from immuneACCESS, are in-frame only. Not every clone is retained; where verified, under half of the shortfall comes from an unresolved V gene, and the cause of the rest is unknown. V and J calls plus clone size are reproduced from that table; the DNA served to infer D and trimming. This sample is represented by tens of thousands of clones; approximately 79% of them were singletons. The ten largest make up 2% to 3% of the sample.

Points on this clone: What this receptor recognizes is not known. The input lacks base qualities; no much larger clone sits a single base away.

After approximately 11 days of culture, CD4+ T cells were isolated with the EasySep CD4+ T cell isolation kit. Each participant got two doses of an mRNA SARS-CoV-2 vaccine, either BNT162b2 or mRNA-1273. None of the healthy vaccine recipients had a prior SARS-CoV-2 infection, which was confirmed by nucleocapsid antibody tests that came back negative both before and after vaccination. Half of the culture medium was replaced with fresh IL-2-containing medium on days 3 and 7. Unless noted otherwise, every peptide stimulation condition was grown in triplicate wells. Using Ficoll-Paque Plus gradient centrifugation, PBMC were separated from whole blood and then either used fresh or cryopreserved at -140C. The QIAamp micro DNA kit was used to extract genomic DNA from the cultured CD4+ T cells. This TCR was sampled from a human donor who received a COVID-19 vaccine. Specimen: CD4+ T cells from PBMCs cultured without peptide, collected after COVID-19 vaccination.

The DNA sequence reads TGTGCCTGGAGTGTCCTGGGGAGGAGCTCTGGAAACACCATATATTTT. Its translation is CAWSVLGRSSGNTIYF. The chain couples TRBV30 to TRBJ1-3; no D gene call is confident. From its cysteine to its phenylalanine, the CDR3 spans 16 amino acids. Of all the DNA, just the CDR3 is kept, 48 bases in frame from base 1. CDR1 GTSNPN and CDR2 SVGIG are derived from the germline V gene (reference sequence). V and J are truncated by 0 bases and 0 bases respectively, leaving an intervening sequence of 12 bases.